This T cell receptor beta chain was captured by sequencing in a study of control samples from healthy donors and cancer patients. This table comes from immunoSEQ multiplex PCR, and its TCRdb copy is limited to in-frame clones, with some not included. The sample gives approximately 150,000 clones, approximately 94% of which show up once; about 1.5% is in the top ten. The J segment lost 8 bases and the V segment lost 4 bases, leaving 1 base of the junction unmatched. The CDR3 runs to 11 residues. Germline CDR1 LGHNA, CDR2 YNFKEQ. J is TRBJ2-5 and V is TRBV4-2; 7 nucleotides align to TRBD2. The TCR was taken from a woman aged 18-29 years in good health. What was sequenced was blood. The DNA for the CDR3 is TGTGCCAGCAGCCGGGAGGGCACCCAGTACTTC. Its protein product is CASSREGTQYF.